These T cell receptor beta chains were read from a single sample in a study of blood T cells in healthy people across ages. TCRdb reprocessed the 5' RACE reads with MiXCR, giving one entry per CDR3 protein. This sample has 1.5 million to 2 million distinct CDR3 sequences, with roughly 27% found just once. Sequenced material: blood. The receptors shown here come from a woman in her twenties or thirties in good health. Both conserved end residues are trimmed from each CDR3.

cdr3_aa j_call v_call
SVLGNTEAF TRBJ1-1 TRBV29-1
ASSGGQGATPLH TRBJ1-6 TRBV9
SARGGLPRGYNEQF TRBJ2-1 TRBV20-1
ASSQASTQQF TRBJ2-1 TRBV3-1
ASSVDVRTAGMSGANVLT TRBJ2-6 TRBV9
SVDIGEQF TRBJ2-1 TRBV29-1
ASSESPSEDTQY TRBJ2-3 TRBV10-1
ASSPTRDNYGYT TRBJ1-2 TRBV7-2
ASSWTGTGLGNTVY TRBJ1-3 TRBV12-3/TRBV12-4
ASSFYLGQKETQY TRBJ2-5 TRBV5-1
SAREGAGIPDTQY TRBJ2-3 TRBV20-1
ANRSGDEQF TRBJ2-1 TRBV6-6
ASSLSRMYEQY - TRBV7-6
ASSPGLAAFGEQF TRBJ2-1 TRBV14
ASSPRGGFNTEAF TRBJ1-1 TRBV7-9
ATGWGQGWETQY TRBJ2-5 TRBV15
ASSDGIQDAQF TRBJ2-1 TRBV6-5
SVGSGQIVEQF TRBJ2-1 TRBV29-1
ASSLIGRAGNEQF TRBJ2-1 TRBV11-2
ASSSSTYNEQF TRBJ2-1 TRBV12-3/TRBV12-4